Following are 14 T cell receptor beta chains from one sample sequenced in a study of memory B cells and T cells in multiple sclerosis. Stimulus-free culture yielded autoproliferating CFSE-dim and non-proliferating CFSE-high T cells, each sequenced separately. Replicate wells were pooled after approximately seven days of stimulus-free culture of some 55 million CFSE-labeled PBMCs. Here immunoSEQ multiplex PCR was the method, and the copy in TCRdb shows in-frame clones only, minus some. The top ten clones hold 2% to 3% of a sample with about 32,000 clones, 86% of them seen once. Their antigen targets remain unknown. Material: PBMCs from blood kept in culture. Receptors originate from a human donor with multiple sclerosis.

The chain is built from TRBV5-6 and TRBJ2-3; D not certain. V was shortened by 2 bases and J by 2 bases, with 3 bases between the two germline ends. Germline V CDR1 and CDR2: SGHDT, YYEEEE. There are 12 residues in the CDR3. CDR3 region: CASSFPTDTQYF. As DNA, the CDR3 is TGTGCCAGCAGCTTCCCCACAGATACGCAGTATTTT.

This clone occurred once. This chain joins TRBV9 and TRBJ2-7; D gene uncertain. CDR3 size: 13 residues. Trimming removed 7 bases from V and 3 bases from J, with 14 bases in between. Germline CDR1 SGDLS, CDR2 YYNGEE. CDR3 DNA: TGTGCCAGCTCCTTACCCCCATTCTACGAGCAGTACTTC. Translated: CASSLPPFYEQYF.

The chain carries TRBV28 and TRBJ1-1; the D gene is possibly TRBD1 (6 bases). The CDR3 is 15 residues long. The germline V gene encodes CDR1 MDHEN and CDR2 SYDVKM. Trimming left V 5 bases short and J 2 bases short, with 15 bases between. CDR3 sequence (DNA): TGTGCCAGCAGTCTTTCGATGGGGGGCAACACTGAAGCTTTCTTT. It encodes CASSLSMGGNTEAFF.

The rearrangement uses TRBV7-3 and TRBJ2-1, with D perhaps assigned TRBD1 or TRBD2 (6 bases each). Trimming pared 5 bases from V and 1 base from J, leaving 12 bases between. Germline loops: CDR1 SGHTA, CDR2 FQGTGA. The CDR3 length is 15 residues. This chain's CDR3 is CASSPQGGSYNEQFF. In nucleotides, the CDR3 is TGTGCCAGCAGCCCACAGGGAGGATCCTACAATGAGCAGTTCTTC.

The rearrangement links TRBV7-6 to TRBJ1-5; D not resolved. The CDR3 is 14 amino acids. Per the germline V gene, CDR1 is SGHVS and CDR2 is FNYEAQ. V gave up 1 base and J gave up 4 bases, with 8 bases separating them. Written as DNA, the CDR3 is TGTGCCAGCAGCTTAGGTCCGGGGAATCAGCCCCAGCATTTT. This gives the protein CASSLGPGNQPQHF.

The rearrangement links TRBV9 to TRBJ2-3, with D unclear. CDR1 and CDR2 (germline): SGDLS, YYNGEE. Between the trimmed V and J ends, which lost 0 bases and 1 base, there was a span of 9 bases. The CDR3 is 15 residues long. The CDR3 DNA follows: TGTGCCAGCAGCGTAGAGGCTCTCCGCACAGATACGCAGTATTTT. It codes for CASSVEALRTDTQYF.

The chain employs TRBV4-2 and TRBJ1-4; D not resolved. Germline V lookup: CDR1 LGHNA, CDR2 YNFKEQ. Trimming took 0 bases from V and 0 from J, leaving 11 bases between them. The CDR3 spans 17 residues. This chain's CDR3 is CASSQEGSASTNEKLFF. The DNA for the CDR3 is TGTGCCAGCAGCCAAGAAGGGTCGGCCTCAACTAATGAAAAACTGTTTTTT.

The chain recombines TRBV6-1 with TRBJ1-1; possibly TRBD1 for D (5 bases). The CDR3 length is 13 residues. Between the trimmed V and J ends, which lost 8 bases and 5 bases, there was a span of 15 bases. Germline V lookup: CDR1 MNHNS, CDR2 SASEGT. CDR3: CASGGGVGTEAFF. CDR3 nucleotide sequence: TGTGCCAGCGGGGGAGGGGTGGGGACTGAAGCTTTCTTT.

The V call is TRBV5-8, the J call TRBJ2-7; 7 bases agree with TRBD1. The CDR3 is 17 residues long. CDR1 and CDR2 from the germline V gene are SGHTS and YDEGEE. V shed 4 bases and J 4 bases; nucleotides not matched to a gene: 17. The CDR3 DNA reads TGTGCCAGCAGCGTAAATGTCCGGGACAGCTCCGGGTACGAGCAGTACTTC. This sequence encodes CASSVNVRDSSGYEQYF.

This clone was found once. The chain links TRBV11-3 to TRBJ2-1, with TRBD1 matching 12 bases. Trimming removed 3 bases from V and 6 bases from J; junction bases left unmatched: 6. CDR3 size: 16 residues. Germline V gene lookup returns CDR1 SGHNT and CDR2 YENEEA. CDR3 protein: CASSFLGQGAGNEQFF. CDR3 nucleotide sequence: TGTGCCAGCAGCTTCCTGGGACAGGGGGCGGGCAATGAGCAGTTCTTC.

V gene TRBV21-1 combines with J gene TRBJ2-2; TRBD2, as called in the table, went unchecked against the DNA. TRBV21-1 represents a pseudogene. The CDR3 length is 19 residues. CDR3 sequence (DNA): TGTGCCAGCAGCAAGGTACCCCCACGACTAGCGGGGGGGCCCGGGGAGCTGTTTTTT. Residues: CASSKVPPRLAGGPGELFF.

This clone turned up a few times. For the CDR3, the DNA is TGTGCCAGCAGCTCGGGACAGGTGAGAACCTTC. This sequence encodes CASSSGQVRTF. V usage is TRBV5-4 and J usage is TRBJ1-2; 8 nucleotides line up with TRBD1. CDR1 is SGHNT, CDR2 YYREEE, per germline (reference sequence). The CDR3 totals 11 residues. With 3 bases clipped from V and 14 bases from J, the junction kept 6 bases outside the gene matches.

The chain employs TRBV7-9 and TRBJ2-7; 7 positions agree with TRBD2. Germline trimming cut 3 bases from V and 6 bases from J; bases unmatched to any gene: 8. CDR3 length: 14 residues. Per germline, CDR1 SEHNR and CDR2 FQNEAQ (reference sequence). The chain's CDR3 is CASSFAGDGSEQYF. The CDR3 nucleotides are TGTGCCAGCAGCTTTGCGGGAGATGGATCCGAGCAGTACTTC.

This sequence joins TRBV28 and TRBJ1-1; tentatively, D is TRBD1 (5 bases). The CDR3 has 14 residues. Germline V gene sequence: CDR1 MDHEN, CDR2 SYDVKM. Trimming shortened V by 2 bases and J by 3 bases, and 10 bases separated the two germline ends. The CDR3 DNA is TGTGCCAGCAGTTTACCGACAGTATACACTGAAGCTTTCTTT. Translated, it gives CASSLPTVYTEAFF.